Listed here are 10 T cell receptor beta chains from one sample, sequenced in a study of T cell changes during pregnancy in multiple sclerosis. TCRdb keeps only in-frame clones here, not all; method: immunoSEQ multiplex PCR. This table has 100,000 or so clones, about 94% appearing once. The material sequenced was peripheral blood, taken before pregnancy. These receptors all come from a female donor with multiple sclerosis, enrolled in a pregnancy study.

This chain joins TRBV6-1 and TRBJ2-3; 9 nucleotides align to TRBD2. CDR3 size: 18 residues. Germline loops: CDR1 MNHNS, CDR2 SASEGT. With 4 bases clipped from V and 2 bases from J, the junction kept 13 bases outside the gene matches. The CDR3 loop is CASSGRERLADYTDTQYF. The CDR3, as DNA: TGTGCCAGCAGTGGGCGAGAAAGACTAGCGGATTACACAGATACGCAGTATTTT.

This clone occurred once. The chain recombines TRBV9 with TRBJ2-3; a weak D match, TRBD1 (5 bases). The CDR3 is 15 residues long. Between the trimmed V and J ends, which lost 0 bases and 0 bases, there was a span of 8 bases. Germline values: CDR1 SGDLS, CDR2 YYNGEE. The CDR3 DNA follows: TGTGCCAGCAGCGTAGATGGGGCTAGCACAGATACGCAGTATTTT. Translation gives CASSVDGASTDTQYF.

CDR3: CASSLELAYSYEQYF. CDR3 nucleotide sequence: TGTGCCAGCAGCTTAGAGCTAGCCTACTCCTACGAGCAGTACTTC. The chain combines TRBV7-2 with TRBJ2-7; TRBD2 might be the D (5 bases). Looked up from germline, CDR1 is SGHTA and CDR2 is FQGNSA. The CDR3 length is 15 residues. The germline V and J ends were trimmed by 1 base and 0 bases, with 10 bases remaining between them.

The J gene is TRBJ1-2, the V gene TRBV5-4, with 10 bases fitting TRBD1. V was clipped by 5 bases and J by 8 bases; unmatched bases: 15. Germline V CDR1 and CDR2: SGHNT, YYREEE (reference sequence). CDR3 size: 16 residues. CDR3 coding DNA: TGTGCCAGCAGGGGGACCGGGACAGGGGAAGTTCGCGGCTACACCTTC. This encodes CASRGTGTGEVRGYTF.

The V and J genes are TRBV15 and TRBJ2-3; tentatively, D is TRBD2 (6 bases). From germline, CDR1 is LNHNV and CDR2 YYDKDF (reference sequence). The CDR3 is 17 residues long. V was shortened by 0 bases and J by 0 bases, with 13 bases between the two germline ends. In DNA, the CDR3 is TGTGCCACCAGCAGAGATAGGAGCGGGTTTAGCACAGATACGCAGTATTTT. Protein: CATSRDRSGFSTDTQYF.

This clone was seen a single time. The V call is TRBV1, the J call TRBJ2-1; TRBD2 is the table's D call, not checked against the DNA. TRBV1 counts as a pseudogene. The CDR3 is 15 residues long. The CDR3 here is CTSSQDLAAYNEQFF. CDR3 bases: TGCACCAGCAGCCAAGATCTAGCGGCTTACAATGAGCAGTTCTTC.

The chain links TRBV27 to TRBJ2-7, with 9 bases identical to TRBD1. V lost 2 bases and J lost 4; bases outside the gene matches: 3. The germline gives CDR1 MNHEY, CDR2 SMNVEV (reference sequence). This CDR3 comprises 14 residues. The DNA of the CDR3 is TGTGCCAGCAGTTTAGGGACAGGGTCGTACGAGCAGTACTTC. Translated, it gives CASSLGTGSYEQYF.

V gene TRBV9 combines with J gene TRBJ2-7, with D possibly being TRBD1 (6 bases). This CDR3 is 14 amino acids long. V was clipped by 0 bases and J by 4 bases, with 11 bases between them. In germline, CDR1 is SGDLS, CDR2 YYNGEE. This CDR3 reads CASSVGAGEYEQYF. Written as DNA, the CDR3 is TGTGCCAGCAGCGTAGGCGCAGGGGAATACGAGCAGTACTTC. Using reference TRBV9 and TRBJ2-7 for the parts outside the CDR3, the full variable domain is DSGVTQTPKHLITATGQRVTLRCSPRSGDLSVYWYQQSLDQGLQFLIQYYNGEERAKGNILERFSAQQFPDLHSELNLSSLELGDSALYFCASSVGAGEYEQYFGPGTRLTVT.

V gene TRBV6-1 combines with J gene TRBJ1-1; D possibly corresponds to TRBD1 (5 bases). CDR1 and CDR2 from the germline V gene are MNHNS and SASEGT. The germline V and J ends were trimmed by 2 bases and 3 bases, with 10 bases remaining between them. This CDR3 contains 14 residues. CDR3 sequence (DNA): TGTGCCAGCAGTGAACTGGGGCAGCACACTGAAGCTTTCTTT. As protein: CASSELGQHTEAFF.

The chain combines TRBV11-1 with TRBJ2-2; TRBD2 matches at 12 bases. Germline trimming cut 4 bases from V and 4 bases from J; bases unmatched to any gene: 4. The CDR3 length is 16 residues. Germline V gene lookup returns CDR1 SGHAT and CDR2 FQDESV (reference sequence). The CDR3 sequence is CASSSPTSGSTGELFF. The CDR3 nucleotides are TGTGCCAGCAGCTCTCCGACTAGCGGGAGCACCGGGGAGCTGTTTTTT.